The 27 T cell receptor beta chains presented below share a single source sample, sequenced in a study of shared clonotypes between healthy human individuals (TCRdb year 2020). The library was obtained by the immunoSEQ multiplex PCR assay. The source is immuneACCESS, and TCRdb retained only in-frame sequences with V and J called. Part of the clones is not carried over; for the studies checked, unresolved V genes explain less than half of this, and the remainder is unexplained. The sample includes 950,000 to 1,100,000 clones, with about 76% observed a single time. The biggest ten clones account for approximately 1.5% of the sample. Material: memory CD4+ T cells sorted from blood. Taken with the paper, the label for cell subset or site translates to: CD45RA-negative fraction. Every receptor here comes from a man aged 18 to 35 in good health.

The CDR3 DNA sequence: TGTGCCAGCAGTTTCCCCCAGGCCGACTCTGGAAACACCATATATTTT. Its protein product is CASSFPQADSGNTIYF. The chain employs TRBV6-6 and TRBJ1-3; no definite D call. The ends were cut back, 4 bases at V and 0 bases at J, with 13 bases in the middle. This CDR3 has 16 residues. Per the germline V gene, CDR1 is MNHNY and CDR2 is SVGAGI (reference sequence).

CDR3 sequence reads: CAISAQVSYEQYF. Written as DNA, the CDR3 is TGTGCCATCAGCGCACAGGTATCCTACGAGCAGTACTTC. The chain joins TRBV10-3 to TRBJ2-5; D is perhaps TRBD1 (5 bases). The last part of the DNA fits TRBJ2-7 better; the J call may be wrong. The CDR3 consists of 13 residues. CDR1 is ENHRY, CDR2 SYGVKD, per germline.

CDR3 sequence: CASSVQGGQEAFF. The CDR3 nucleotides read TGTGCCAGCAGCGTACAAGGGGGCCAAGAAGCTTTCTTT. V gene TRBV5-4 combines with J gene TRBJ1-1; TRBD1 agrees at 7 bases. The V gene's germline CDR1 is SGHNT and CDR2 YYREEE (reference sequence). Trimming cost V 4 bases and J 8 bases; bases outside gene matches: 8. The CDR3 is made up of 13 amino acids.

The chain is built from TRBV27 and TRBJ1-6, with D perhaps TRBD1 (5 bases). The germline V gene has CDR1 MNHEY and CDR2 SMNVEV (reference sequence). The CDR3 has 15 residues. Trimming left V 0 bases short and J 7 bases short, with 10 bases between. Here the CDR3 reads CASSLSPGKNSPLHF. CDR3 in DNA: TGTGCCAGCAGTTTATCGCCAGGGAAAAATTCACCCCTCCACTTT.

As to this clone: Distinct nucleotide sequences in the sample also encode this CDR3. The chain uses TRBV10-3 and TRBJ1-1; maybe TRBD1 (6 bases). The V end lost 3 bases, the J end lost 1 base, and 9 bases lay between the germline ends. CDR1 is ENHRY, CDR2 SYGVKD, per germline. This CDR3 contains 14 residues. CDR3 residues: CAISEGGGNTEAFF. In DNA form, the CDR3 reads TGTGCCATCAGTGAAGGGGGAGGGAACACTGAAGCTTTCTTT.

The CDR3 DNA reads as TGTGCCAGCAGTATTATCAATGAGCAGTTCTTC. Translating it yields CASSIINEQFF. The genes are TRBV25-1 and TRBJ2-1; D is undetermined. CDR3 length: 11 amino acids. Germline V gene lookup returns CDR1 MGHDK and CDR2 SYGVNS. The V end lost 5 bases, the J end lost 6 bases, and 5 bases lay between the germline ends.

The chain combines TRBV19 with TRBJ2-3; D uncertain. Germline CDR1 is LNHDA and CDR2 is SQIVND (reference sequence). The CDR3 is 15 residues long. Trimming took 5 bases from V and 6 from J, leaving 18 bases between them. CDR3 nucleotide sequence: TGTGCCAGTAGTCCCCGCGAGCTATCACGGGATACGCAGTATTTT. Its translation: CASSPRELSRDTQYF.

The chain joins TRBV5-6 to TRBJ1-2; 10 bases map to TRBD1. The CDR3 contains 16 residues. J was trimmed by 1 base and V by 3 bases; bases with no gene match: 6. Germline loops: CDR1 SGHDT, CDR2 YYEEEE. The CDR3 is CASSYLRTGGNYGYTF. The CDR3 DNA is TGTGCCAGCAGCTATTTAAGGACAGGGGGTAACTATGGCTACACCTTC.

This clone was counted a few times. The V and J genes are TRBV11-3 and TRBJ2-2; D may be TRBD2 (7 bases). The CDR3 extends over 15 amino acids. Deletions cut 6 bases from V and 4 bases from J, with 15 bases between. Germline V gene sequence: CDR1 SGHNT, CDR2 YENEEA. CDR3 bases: TGTGCCAGCAGAAAAGGGGGGGGAACCACCGGGGAGCTGTTTTTT. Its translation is CASRKGGGTTGELFF. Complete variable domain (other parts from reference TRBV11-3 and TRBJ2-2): EAGVVQSPRYKIIEKKQPVAFWCNPISGHNTLYWYLQNLGQGPELLIRYENEEAVDDSQLPKDRFSAERLKGVDSTLKIQPAELGDSAVYLCASRKGGGTTGELFFGEGSRLTVL.

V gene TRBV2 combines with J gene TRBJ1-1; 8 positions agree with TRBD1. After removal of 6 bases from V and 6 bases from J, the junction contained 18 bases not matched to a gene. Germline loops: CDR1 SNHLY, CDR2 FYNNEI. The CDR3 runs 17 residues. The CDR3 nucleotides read TGTGCCAGCAGCCCAATAGTAATGGGACAGGTTAAGTCTGAAGCTTTCTTT. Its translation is CASSPIVMGQVKSEAFF.

Written as DNA, the CDR3 is TGTGCCAGCAGGCCATCAGGGCCGCGGGAGACCCAGTACTTC. The encoded protein is CASRPSGPRETQYF. The gene calls are TRBV2 and TRBJ2-5; weak D call: TRBD1 (5 bases). Germline CDR1 reads SNHLY; CDR2 reads FYNNEI. V was cut by 6 bases and J by 5 bases, with 16 bases left in between. The CDR3 runs 14 residues.

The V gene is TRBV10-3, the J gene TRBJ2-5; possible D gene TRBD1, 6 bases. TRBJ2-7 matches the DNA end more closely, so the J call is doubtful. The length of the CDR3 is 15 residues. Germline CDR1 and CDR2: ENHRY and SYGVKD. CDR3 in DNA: TGTGCCATCAGTGATCCGACAGGCAGCCCCTACGAGCAGTACTTC. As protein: CAISDPTGSPYEQYF.

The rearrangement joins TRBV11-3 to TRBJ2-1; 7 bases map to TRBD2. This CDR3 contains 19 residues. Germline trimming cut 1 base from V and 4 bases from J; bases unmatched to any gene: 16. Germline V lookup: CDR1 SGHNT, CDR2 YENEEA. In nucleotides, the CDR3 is TGTGCCAGCAGCTTAGGTAGGCTAGCGGAAAACCAAAAGTACAATGAGCAGTTCTTC. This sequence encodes CASSLGRLAENQKYNEQFF. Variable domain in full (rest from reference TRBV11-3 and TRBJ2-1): EAGVVQSPRYKIIEKKQPVAFWCNPISGHNTLYWYLQNLGQGPELLIRYENEEAVDDSQLPKDRFSAERLKGVDSTLKIQPAELGDSAVYLCASSLGRLAENQKYNEQFFGPGTRLTVL.

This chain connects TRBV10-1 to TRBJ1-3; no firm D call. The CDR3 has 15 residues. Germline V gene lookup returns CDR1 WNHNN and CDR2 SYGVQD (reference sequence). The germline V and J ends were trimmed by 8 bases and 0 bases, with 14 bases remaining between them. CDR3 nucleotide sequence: TGCGCCAGCGCCGGACCAACGAGCTCTGGAAACACCATATATTTT. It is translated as CASAGPTSSGNTIYF.

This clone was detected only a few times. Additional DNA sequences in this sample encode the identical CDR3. CDR3 amino acids: CASSQGAGAETQYF. CDR3 nucleotides: TGTGCCAGCAGCCAAGGGGCAGGGGCGGAGACCCAGTACTTC. The V call is TRBV14, the J call TRBJ2-5; perhaps TRBD1 as D (6 bases). Germline V gene sequence: CDR1 SGHDN, CDR2 FVKESK. Trimming removed 1 base from V and 5 bases from J, with 11 bases in between. The CDR3 contains 14 residues.

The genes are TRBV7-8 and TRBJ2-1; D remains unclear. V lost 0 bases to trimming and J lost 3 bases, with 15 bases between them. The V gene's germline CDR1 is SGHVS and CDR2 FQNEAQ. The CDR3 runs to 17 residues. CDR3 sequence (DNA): TGTGCCAGCAGCTTAGCTAGGGTCGGGCTATACTACAATGAGCAGTTCTTC. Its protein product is CASSLARVGLYYNEQFF.

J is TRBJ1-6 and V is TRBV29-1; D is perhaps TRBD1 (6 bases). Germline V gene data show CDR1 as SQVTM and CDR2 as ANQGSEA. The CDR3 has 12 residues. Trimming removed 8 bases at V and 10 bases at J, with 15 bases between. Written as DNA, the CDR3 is TGCAGCCGGCGGGGGGCGGGATCACCCCTCCACTTT. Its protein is CSRRGAGSPLHF.

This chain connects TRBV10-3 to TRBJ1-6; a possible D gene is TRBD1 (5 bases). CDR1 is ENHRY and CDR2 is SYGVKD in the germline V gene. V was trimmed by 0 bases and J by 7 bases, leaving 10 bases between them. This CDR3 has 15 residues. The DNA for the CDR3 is TGTGCCATCAGTGAGTCGATACAGGAGAATTCACCCCTCCACTTT. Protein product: CAISESIQENSPLHF.

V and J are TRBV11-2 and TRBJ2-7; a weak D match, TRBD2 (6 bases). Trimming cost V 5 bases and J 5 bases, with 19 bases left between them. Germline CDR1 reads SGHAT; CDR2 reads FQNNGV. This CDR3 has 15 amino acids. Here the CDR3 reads CASSPLWRGNNEQYF. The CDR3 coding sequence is TGTGCCAGCAGCCCGTTGTGGCGCGGGAACAACGAGCAGTACTTC. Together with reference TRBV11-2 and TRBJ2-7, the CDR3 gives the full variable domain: EAGVAQSPRYKIIEKRQSVAFWCNPISGHATLYWYQQILGQGPKLLIQFQNNGVVDDSQLPKDRFSAERLKGVDSTLKIQPAKLEDSAVYLCASSPLWRGNNEQYFGPGTRLTVT.

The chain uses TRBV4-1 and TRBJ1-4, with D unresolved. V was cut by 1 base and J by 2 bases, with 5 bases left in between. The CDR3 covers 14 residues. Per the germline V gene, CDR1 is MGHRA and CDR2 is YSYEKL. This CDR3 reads CASSQAWTNEKLFF. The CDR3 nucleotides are TGCGCCAGCAGCCAAGCCTGGACTAATGAAAAACTGTTTTTT.

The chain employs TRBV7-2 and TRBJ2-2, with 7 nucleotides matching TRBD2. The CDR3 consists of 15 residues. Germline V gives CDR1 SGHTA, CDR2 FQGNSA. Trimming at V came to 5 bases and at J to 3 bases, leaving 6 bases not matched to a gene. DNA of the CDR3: TGTGCCAGCAGCCTAGGGACTACGTACACCGGGGAGCTGTTTTTT. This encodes CASSLGTTYTGELFF.

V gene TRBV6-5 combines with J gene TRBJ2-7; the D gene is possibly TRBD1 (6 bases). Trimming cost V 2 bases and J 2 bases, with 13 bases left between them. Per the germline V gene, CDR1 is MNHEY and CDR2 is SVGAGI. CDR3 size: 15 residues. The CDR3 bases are TGTGCCAGCAGTTACCAACAGGGCCCTACCTACGAGCAGTACTTC. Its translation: CASSYQQGPTYEQYF.

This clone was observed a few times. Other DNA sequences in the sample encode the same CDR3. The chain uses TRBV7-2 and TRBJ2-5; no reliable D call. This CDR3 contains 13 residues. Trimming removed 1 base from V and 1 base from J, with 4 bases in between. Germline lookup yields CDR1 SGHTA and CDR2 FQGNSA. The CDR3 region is CASSLGLQETQYF. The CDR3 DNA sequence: TGTGCCAGCAGCTTAGGACTCCAAGAGACCCAGTACTTC.

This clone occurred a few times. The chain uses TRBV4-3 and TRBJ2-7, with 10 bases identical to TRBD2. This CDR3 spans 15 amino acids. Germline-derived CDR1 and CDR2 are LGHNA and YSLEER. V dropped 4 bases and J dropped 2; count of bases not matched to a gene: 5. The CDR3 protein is CASSLRLAGAYEQYF. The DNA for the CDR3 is TGCGCCAGCAGCCTCCGGCTAGCGGGAGCCTACGAGCAGTACTTC.

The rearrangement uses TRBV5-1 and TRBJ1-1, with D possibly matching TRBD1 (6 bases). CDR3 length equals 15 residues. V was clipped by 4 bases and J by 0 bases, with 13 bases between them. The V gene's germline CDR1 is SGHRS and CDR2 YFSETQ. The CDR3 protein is CASSTGQNMNTEAFF. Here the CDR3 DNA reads TGCGCCAGCAGCACCGGACAGAACATGAACACTGAAGCTTTCTTT. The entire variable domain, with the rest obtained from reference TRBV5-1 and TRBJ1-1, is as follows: KAGVTQTPRYLIKTRGQQVTLSCSPISGHRSVSWYQQTPGQGLQFLFEYFSETQRNKGNFPGRFSGRQFSNSRSEMNVSTLELGDSALYLCASSTGQNMNTEAFFGQGTRLTVV.

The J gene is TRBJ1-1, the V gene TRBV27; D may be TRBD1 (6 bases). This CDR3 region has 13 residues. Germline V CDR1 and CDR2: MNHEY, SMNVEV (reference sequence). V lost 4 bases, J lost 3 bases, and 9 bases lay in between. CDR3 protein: CASSSRGDTEAFF. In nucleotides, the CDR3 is TGTGCCAGCAGTTCCAGGGGTGACACTGAAGCTTTCTTT.

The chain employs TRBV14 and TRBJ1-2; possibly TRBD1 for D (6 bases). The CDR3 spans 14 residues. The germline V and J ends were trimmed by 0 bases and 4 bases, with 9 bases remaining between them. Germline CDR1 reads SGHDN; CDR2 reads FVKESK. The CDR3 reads CASSQDRGLYGYTF. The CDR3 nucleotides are TGTGCCAGCAGCCAAGACAGGGGACTCTATGGCTACACCTTC.